The 5 T cell receptor beta chains listed next were all sequenced from one sample in a study of cytomegalovirus exposure and HLA in healthy donors. Produced via immunoSEQ multiplex PCR; TCRdb's table is partial and in-frame only. The data contain 90,000 to 130,000 clones, almost 96% of them seen just once; the ten biggest clones take up 0.65% to 0.7%. The specimen was PBMCs. The receptors here all came from a woman aged 18 to 35 in good health and CMV-seronegative.

The chain couples TRBV20-1 to TRBJ1-3; no reliable D call. Germline V gene lookup returns CDR1 DFQATT and CDR2 SNEGSKA (reference sequence). The length of the CDR3 is 11 residues. CDR3 residues: CGLDGVDTIYF. The CDR3 DNA reads TGCGGATTAGACGGGGTCGACACCATATATTTT.

This chain links TRBV18 with TRBJ2-1; D is possibly TRBD1 (5 bases). The CDR3 length is 15 residues. V gave up 5 bases and J gave up 2 bases, with 13 bases separating them. Per the germline V gene, CDR1 is KGHSH and CDR2 is LQKENI. The CDR3 loop is CASSTRDITYNEQFF. DNA of the CDR3: TGTGCCAGCTCAACCAGGGATATAACCTACAATGAGCAGTTCTTC.

The V call is TRBV5-1, the J call TRBJ2-5; 7 bases are shared with TRBD1. The CDR3 has 13 amino acids. Germline CDR1 is SGHRS and CDR2 is YFSETQ. J gave up 0 bases and V 7 bases, and 3 bases lay outside the gene matches. CDR3 nucleotides: TGCGCCAGCCAAACAGGGGACCAAGAGACCCAGTACTTC. Amino acids: CASQTGDQETQYF.

The V gene is TRBV14, the J gene TRBJ2-1; 10 positions agree with TRBD2. The V gene's germline CDR1 is SGHDN and CDR2 FVKESK. J lost 4 bases, V lost 0 bases, and 12 bases had no gene match. The CDR3 sequence is 19 residues long. The CDR3 sequence: CASSQDRLASGGRYNEQFF. The CDR3 DNA sequence: TGTGCCAGCAGCCAAGATCGGCTGGCTAGCGGGGGCAGATACAATGAGCAGTTCTTC.

The rearrangement uses TRBV6-6 and TRBJ2-7; 8 bases map to TRBD2. Germline values: CDR1 MNHNY, CDR2 SVGAGI (reference sequence). CDR3 length equals 14 residues. V gave up 2 bases and J gave up 2 bases; unmatched junction bases: 2. The CDR3 spells CASSYGAGAYEQYF. As DNA, the CDR3 is TGTGCCAGCAGTTACGGAGCGGGGGCCTACGAGCAGTACTTC.